Detailed here is one T cell receptor (beta chain). The antigen is not known. Constant-region reverse primers amplified full-length variable regions, followed by semi-nested Nested Universal Primer A PCR. TCRdb reprocessed the 5' RACE reads with MiXCR, giving one entry per CDR3 protein. Among around 5,600 distinct CDR3 sequences, about 50% were seen once, and the ten largest hold around 3.9%. Germline V CDR1 and CDR2: SGHRS, YFSETQ. The CDR3 consists of 13 residues. The V and J ends lost 3 bases and 1 base respectively, with 7 bases between them. The study, taken as a whole, reports: Whole repertoires were not studied in the larger cohort, only one V-J beta rearrangement. Tumor memory CD4+ T cell TCR gene usage was found to cluster with blood and lymph node memory CD4+ cells and with lymph node naive CD4+ cells. Tumor Treg TCRs overlapped most with tumor naive CD4+ cells.

Sequencing was done on a sample of memory CD4+ T cells sorted from blood. Subset noted: memory CD4+ T cells, CD4+CD45RO+CD25-. The origin of this receptor is a female donor with breast cancer. V is TRBV5-1 and J is TRBJ1-1; D uncertain. CDR3 sequence (DNA): TGCGCCAGCAGCTCCAGCCAGAACACTGAAGCTTTCTTT. As protein: CASSSSQNTEAFF.